Described below is a single TCR beta chain sequence and its context. The data stem from a study of blood T cell repertoires in COVID-19. For the study at large: Acute-phase and convalescent COVID-19 samples originated in the United States, Italy and Spain.

Sequencing was performed with immunoSEQ multiplex PCR; in TCRdb, only in-frame clones are kept and a portion is missing. The sample holds fewer than 300,000 clones, approximately 90% seen once. Enrolled through a virtual design, the participants were between 18 and 89 years of age and came from fewer than 30 US areas. Cohort assignment relied on participant-reported clinical history. Germline CDR1 SGHTA, CDR2 FQGNSA. Trimming shortened V by 3 bases and J by 4 bases, and 12 bases separated the two germline ends. The CDR3 has 14 amino acids. The chain has TRBV7-2 and TRBJ1-1, with D uncertain. The sequence was obtained from a woman aged 25 to 45 who had recovered from COVID-19. Sample: PBMCs or T cells enriched from blood (not recorded which). CDR3 nucleotides: TGTGCCAGCAGCTTTTGGTTGGGAGGCACTGAAGCTTTCTTT. This translates into CASSFWLGGTEAFF. The full variable domain, its missing parts supplied by reference TRBV7-2 and TRBJ1-1, is GAGVSQSPSNKVTEKGKDVELRCDPISGHTALYWYRQSLGQGLEFLIYFQGNSAPDKSGLPSDRFSAERTGGSVSTLTIQRTQQEDSAVYLCASSFWLGGTEAFFGQGTRLTVV.